The clone carrying this T cell receptor (beta chain) was recorded at least ten times. Antigen: not known. These data originate in a study of T cells after yellow fever vaccination. Whole-study results and caveats: Booster samples showed a return of most primary-vaccination clones (approximately 95% CD4, approximately 88% CD8).

UMIs were added to TCR cDNA along with a universal primer site when it was made by 5'RACE template switching. TCRdb reprocessed the 5' RACE reads with MiXCR, giving one entry per CDR3 protein. This table holds under 150,000 distinct CDR3 sequences, 7.7% found once. CDR3 length equals 12 residues. From germline, CDR1 is SGDLS and CDR2 YYNGEE. The V and J ends lost 3 bases and 4 bases respectively, with 5 bases between them. The rearrangement links TRBV9 to TRBJ1-3; D gene ambiguous. This clonotype was obtained from a man younger than 40 who received the YFV17D yellow fever vaccine. Specimen: CD4+ T cells sorted from PBMCs, collected 5 days after the yellow fever booster vaccination. CDR3 in amino acids: CASSGGGNTIYF. The CDR3 region has the DNA TGTGCCAGCAGCGGCGGAGGAAACACCATATATTTT.